The clone carrying this T cell receptor (beta chain) turned up a few times. What it binds is unknown. The source of the sample is a study of CD8+ T cells in alopecia areata. General study findings and limits: Normal scalp showed lower clonality than lesional scalp, especially alopecia totalis/universalis. Tofacitinib significantly decreased scalp clonality and expanded CD8+ clones among top 100.

In each case, RNA was isolated and then reverse transcribed into cDNA as the sequencing template. TCRdb keeps only in-frame clones here, not all; method: immunoSEQ multiplex PCR. The table includes hundreds of thousands of clones, 45% to 70% detected once. The sample's treatment: oral pan-JAK inhibitor, 5-10 mg twice daily. The ends lost 0 bases at V and 8 bases at J; junction bases unmatched: 6. The CDR3 has 15 residues. Germline V lookup: CDR1 LGHNA, CDR2 YNFKEQ. The sequences come from CD4+ T cells sorted from blood, collected at week 52, from a patient treated with tofacitinib. This rearrangement joins TRBV4-2 to TRBJ2-1, with 8 bases matching TRBD2. This receptor was obtained from a human donor with alopecia areata. CDR3 in amino acids: CASSQDLAGGDEQFF. CDR3 sequence (DNA): TGTGCCAGCAGCCAAGATCTTGCGGGGGGCGATGAGCAGTTCTTC.